Shown below are 21 T cell receptor beta chains from a single sample sequenced in a study of T-cell reconstitution after alpha-beta-depleted transplantation in children. This sample's TCRbeta library carried unique molecular identifier barcodes. Each CDR3 protein gets one entry after TCRdb re-called the PCR reads with MiXCR. The profile covers around 300,000 distinct CDR3 sequences, with about 9.5% appearing a single time and less than 9% taken by the ten largest. This specimen consisted of PBMCs, obtained before TCRalphabeta/CD19-depleted stem cell transplant. These receptors were taken from a boy in the first two years of life with acute myeloid leukemia, due to receive a stem cell transplant.

This clonotype was seen more than once but under ten times. The CDR3 DNA sequence: TGCAGTGCTAGAGTCCCCCGGGAGGGCACCTGGGAGACCCAGTACTTC. Translating it yields CSARVPREGTWETQYF. The V call is TRBV20-1, the J call TRBJ2-5, with 8 bases that match TRBD2. The junction had 12 bases not matched to a gene; V was cut back by 1 base and J by 5 bases. Looked up from germline, CDR1 is DFQATT and CDR2 is SNEGSKA (reference sequence). The CDR3 has 16 residues.

This clonotype appeared many times. This rearrangement joins TRBV6-2 or TRBV6-3 to TRBJ1-5; unclear D gene. This CDR3 has 12 amino acids. V lost 4 bases, J lost 4 bases, and 5 bases lay in between. Germline values: CDR1 MNHEY, CDR2 SVGEGT. CDR3 in DNA: TGTGCCAGCAGTTCCCCGAATCAGCCCCAGCATTTT. Residues: CASSSPNQPQHF.

The rearrangement joins TRBV6-5 to TRBJ2-1; D is perhaps TRBD2 (6 bases). Between the trimmed V and J ends, which lost 0 bases and 1 base, there was a span of 13 bases. Germline-derived CDR1 and CDR2 are MNHEY and SVGAGI. The CDR3 length is 17 residues. CDR3 sequence (DNA): TGTGCCAGCAGTTACTCGTCCGGGACTCTATCCTACAATGAGCAGTTCTTC. Amino acid sequence: CASSYSSGTLSYNEQFF.

This clonotype was seen many times. The chain is built from TRBV7-2 and TRBJ1-2; perhaps TRBD1 as D (6 bases). V lost 4 bases and J 4 bases, leaving 13 bases between the germline ends. The CDR3 is 14 residues long. CDR1 SGHTA and CDR2 FQGNSA come from the germline V gene. The chain's CDR3 is CASSSTGTGYGYTF. The DNA for the CDR3 is TGTGCCAGCAGCTCAACAGGGACGGGCTATGGCTACACCTTC.

This clonotype came up many times. The chain employs TRBV29-1 and TRBJ1-1; 8 bases are shared with TRBD1. Germline V lookup: CDR1 SQVTM, CDR2 ANQGSEA. V was pared by 6 bases and J by 0 bases, with 12 bases of the junction left unmatched. The CDR3 has 16 residues. The CDR3 loop reads CSVQGDRHTMNTEAFF. CDR3 nucleotide sequence: TGCAGCGTCCAAGGGGACAGGCATACTATGAACACTGAAGCTTTCTTT.

In its sample, this clonotype was seen many times. The chain joins TRBV4-3 to TRBJ1-5, with 8 bases aligning to TRBD1. Germline lookup yields CDR1 LGHNA and CDR2 YSLEER. The J segment lost 4 bases and the V segment lost 0 bases, leaving 5 bases of the junction unmatched. The CDR3 runs 16 residues. The CDR3 is CASSQDRTGRNQPQHF. In DNA form, the CDR3 reads TGCGCCAGCAGCCAAGATAGGACAGGGAGGAATCAGCCCCAGCATTTT.

This clonotype was recorded many times. The V call is TRBV30, the J call TRBJ2-4, with TRBD1 as a possible D gene (5 bases). This CDR3 is 15 amino acids long. Germline V CDR1 and CDR2: GTSNPN, SVGIG (reference sequence). The ends were cut back, 3 bases at V and 2 bases at J, with 14 bases in the middle. The CDR3 is CAWRVPTGSKNIQYF. CDR3 nucleotides: TGTGCCTGGAGGGTACCCACAGGCTCCAAAAACATTCAGTACTTC.

Points on this clonotype: This likely comes from a read error, as the CDR3 has no conserved phenylalanine or tryptophan at its end. This chain joins TRBV7-9 and TRBJ2-7; D tentatively fits TRBD1 or TRBD2 (5 bases each). Germline V gene data show CDR1 as SEHNR and CDR2 as FQNEAQ (reference sequence). The length of the CDR3 is 12 residues. Trimming took off 5 bases at V and 0 bases at J, with 5 bases between the two ends. CDR3 coding DNA: TGTGCCAGCAGCGGGGGCTCCTACGAGCAGTACCTC. It yields the protein CASSGGSYEQYL.

This clonotype was observed a few times. The chain couples TRBV27 to TRBJ1-5, with 8 bases identical to TRBD1. The CDR3 totals 15 residues. In germline, CDR1 is MNHEY, CDR2 SMNVEV (reference sequence). Trimming at V came to 5 bases and at J to 3 bases, leaving 6 bases not matched to a gene. CDR3 amino acids: CASSRYRGDNQPQHF. The CDR3 DNA is TGTGCCAGCAGTCGATACAGGGGGGACAATCAGCCCCAGCATTTT.

The table lists this clonotype with many counts. This rearrangement joins TRBV20-1 to TRBJ2-7; D gene ambiguous. V was cut by 0 bases and J by 4 bases, with 10 bases left in between. Looked up from germline, CDR1 is DFQATT and CDR2 is SNEGSKA (reference sequence). CDR3 length: 13 residues. The CDR3 nucleotides are TGCAGTGCTAGAGATCCCACTATTTACGAGCAGTACTTC. Protein sequence: CSARDPTIYEQYF.

There are a few counts of this clonotype. The chain recombines TRBV7-9 with TRBJ2-7; 10 bases fit TRBD1. The ends lost 4 bases at V and 3 bases at J; junction bases unmatched: 9. The CDR3 extends over 16 amino acids. Germline values: CDR1 SEHNR, CDR2 FQNEAQ (reference sequence). Here the CDR3 reads CASSWVPGQGYYEQYF. The CDR3 DNA follows: TGTGCCAGCAGCTGGGTACCGGGACAGGGGTACTACGAGCAGTACTTC.

This clonotype was seen more than once but under ten times. The chain recombines TRBV20-1 with TRBJ2-5; the match to TRBD1 covers 8 bases. V shed 3 bases and J 1 base; nucleotides not matched to a gene: 10. This CDR3 spans 16 amino acids. Germline values: CDR1 DFQATT, CDR2 SNEGSKA (reference sequence). The CDR3 DNA follows: TGCAGTGCTAGTAGACCACCGGGACAGGTCCAAGAGACCCAGTACTTC. Protein: CSASRPPGQVQETQYF.

This clonotype was counted many times. The J gene is TRBJ2-3, the V gene TRBV4-1; 13 bases match TRBD2. The V and J ends lost 0 bases and 2 bases, in that order; junction bases with no gene match: 2. The CDR3 has 17 residues. CDR1 and CDR2 (germline): MGHRA, YSYEKL. The CDR3 reads CASSQDGTSGVTDTQYF. DNA for the CDR3: TGCGCCAGCAGCCAAGACGGGACTAGCGGGGTCACAGATACGCAGTATTTT.

At least ten counts were recorded for this clonotype. The chain is built from TRBV29-1 and TRBJ2-2, with D possibly matching TRBD2 (5 bases). V was shortened by 7 bases and J by 1 base, with 13 bases between the two germline ends. Germline values: CDR1 SQVTM, CDR2 ANQGSEA. There are 14 residues in the CDR3. CDR3 residues: CSAPARGNTGELFF. CDR3 DNA: TGCAGCGCTCCAGCTCGGGGGAACACCGGGGAGCTGTTTTTT.

This clonotype appeared a few times. The CDR3 nucleotides read TGTGCCAGCAGCTTAGATATCGCAGATCCTTCCTACAATGAGCAGTTCTTC. This sequence encodes CASSLDIADPSYNEQFF. The chain recombines TRBV11-2 with TRBJ2-1; no reliable D call. V was trimmed by 0 bases and J by 1 base, leaving 13 bases between them. Germline lookup yields CDR1 SGHAT and CDR2 FQNNGV. The CDR3 loop spans 17 amino acids.

This chain uses TRBV12-3 or TRBV12-4 with TRBJ2-7; D not certain. V lost 4 bases and J lost 2, with 15 bases in between. This CDR3 region has 15 residues. The CDR3 spells CASSSLFPLAYEQYF. In nucleotides, the CDR3 is TGTGCCAGCAGTTCGTTGTTCCCCCTAGCCTACGAGCAGTACTTC.

This clonotype was counted between two and nine times. The CDR3 loop is CASRDYSYNEQFF. The CDR3 coding sequence is TGTGCCAGCAGGGACTACTCCTACAATGAGCAGTTCTTC. The rearrangement uses TRBV27 and TRBJ2-1; TRBD2 might be the D (6 bases). CDR1 and CDR2 (germline): MNHEY, SMNVEV (reference sequence). This CDR3 is 13 amino acids long. The V end was cut by 6 bases, the J end by 0 bases, with 6 bases between.

Turning to this clonotype: This could be a read error, since a much larger clone is one nucleotide away. In DNA form, the CDR3 reads TGTGCCAGCAGTTTCAGGGGTAGCTACTACGAGCAGTACTTC. It specifies CASSFRGSYYEQYF. V usage is TRBV28 and J usage is TRBJ2-7; weak D call: TRBD1 (6 bases). Trimming cost V 3 bases and J 3 bases, with 12 bases left between them. The CDR3 totals 14 residues. The germline CDR1 and CDR2 sequences are MDHEN and SYDVKM.

V is TRBV10-3 and J is TRBJ1-2; no clear D gene. This CDR3 is 12 amino acids long. CDR1 ENHRY and CDR2 SYGVKD come from the germline V gene. Trimming took 6 bases from V and 0 from J, leaving 5 bases between them. This chain's CDR3 is CAIRTTNYGYTF. For the CDR3, the DNA is TGTGCCATCAGGACAACTAACTATGGCTACACCTTC.

There are a few counts of this clonotype. V and J are TRBV20-1 and TRBJ1-5; D ambiguous. Germline loops: CDR1 DFQATT, CDR2 SNEGSKA (reference sequence). The CDR3 spans 14 residues. CDR3: CSAGAFPSNQPQHF. CDR3 coding DNA: TGCAGCGCGGGTGCGTTCCCGAGCAATCAGCCCCAGCATTTT.

The sample holds a few counts of this clonotype. The CDR3 here is CASSFLDQETQYF. The CDR3 nucleotides are TGTGCCAGCAGCTTTCTGGACCAAGAGACCCAGTACTTC. The chain combines TRBV7-9 with TRBJ2-5; D is unclear. V was trimmed by 3 bases and J by 0 bases, leaving 5 bases between them. CDR1 and CDR2 from the germline V gene are SEHNR and FQNEAQ (reference sequence). The CDR3 is made up of 13 amino acids.